This record concerns one T cell receptor (beta chain) sequence. The data were obtained in a study of blood T cell repertoires in COVID-19. Study context: Sites across the United States, Italy and Spain contributed samples from acute and convalescent COVID-19.

This CDR3 comprises 12 residues. V lost 10 bases and J lost 11, with 18 bases in between. In germline, CDR1 is MNHEY, CDR2 SMNVEV (reference sequence). Profiled with immunoSEQ multiplex PCR; TCRdb holds only in-frame clones, not every one. Here the sample spans 150,000 to 200,000 clones, around 89% being singletons. The clonotype was recovered from a young woman who had recovered from COVID-19. V gene TRBV27 combines with J gene TRBJ1-5; no clear D gene. Sequenced sample: PBMCs or T cells enriched from blood (not recorded which). The CDR3 DNA reads TGTGCCACTTTCTCAGGAATCGGGGCCCAGCATTTT. Protein sequence: CATFSGIGAQHF.